The subject of this entry is one T cell receptor (beta chain). The data belong to a study of blood T cell repertoires in COVID-19. Study-wide background: The study drew acute and convalescent COVID-19 samples from the United States, Italy and Spain. Nucleic acid was either cDNA or gDNA, and it came from T cells, B-cell-depleted T cells, or PBMCs.

How the authors handled the data: Estimates of nucleated cell counts were drawn from the amplification of reference gene primers. Method: immunoSEQ multiplex PCR; TCRdb's copy keeps in-frame clones and lacks some. V, J and clone size derive from that table, while D and trimming were established from the DNA sequence. The table lists tens of thousands of clones, more than 75% of them singletons, with around 27% in the top ten. Germline CDR1 and CDR2: LNHNV and YYDKDF (reference sequence). Trimming took 5 bases from V and 2 from J; bases not matched to a gene: 4. The CDR3 totals 14 residues. The chain uses TRBV15 and TRBJ1-1; TRBD1 matches 8 bases. The sample comprised peripheral blood. The TCR sequence derives from a woman of 80 years or more with active or convalescent COVID-19. CDR3 region: CATSQDRGNTEAFF. The CDR3, as DNA: TGTGCCACCAGCCAAGACAGGGGTAACACTGAAGCTTTCTTT.